A selection of T cell receptor beta chains follows, all from one sample in a study of blood T cell repertoires in COVID-19. Sequencing used immunoSEQ multiplex PCR; TCRdb keeps in-frame clones, though not all of them. The sample holds tens of thousands of clones, 87% seen once. Material: peripheral blood. The receptors derive from a woman aged 55 to 70 with COVID-19, enrolled during active disease. CDR3s include the opening cysteine and the closing phenylalanine or tryptophan. The D gene is left open where the match is weak. Clone size is stated in some rows and not others, as once, few, many or a class when expanded.

abundance: .
j_gene: TRBJ1-2
d_gene: .
v_gene: TRBV27
CDR3nt: TGTGCCAGCAGTTTAAAGGAGGGCATTTTCTATGGCTACACCTTC
CDR3aa: CASSLKEGIFYGYTF

abundance: .
j_gene: TRBJ1-2
d_gene: TRBD1
v_gene: TRBV19
CDR3nt: TGTGCCAGTAGTACACCATCGACAGGGTCCGGTGGCTACACCTTC
CDR3aa: CASSTPSTGSGGYTF

abundance: once
j_gene: TRBJ2-3
d_gene: .
v_gene: TRBV6-5
CDR3nt: TGTGCCAGCAGCGGACAGTTCACAGATACGCAGTATTTT
CDR3aa: CASSGQFTDTQYF

abundance: .
j_gene: TRBJ1-5
d_gene: .
v_gene: TRBV19
CDR3nt: TGTGCCAGTAGGGGGGCAGGCCTTAATCAGCCCCAGCATTTT
CDR3aa: CASRGAGLNQPQHF

abundance: .
j_gene: TRBJ2-7
d_gene: .
v_gene: TRBV29-1
CDR3nt: TGCAGCATTGGACACGCCGCCTACGAGCAGTACTTC
CDR3aa: CSIGHAAYEQYF

abundance: .
j_gene: TRBJ1-1
d_gene: .
v_gene: TRBV11-3
CDR3nt: TGTGCCAGCAACGGGGGGCCTGGGAACACTGAAGCTTTCTTT
CDR3aa: CASNGGPGNTEAFF

abundance: .
j_gene: TRBJ2-3
d_gene: TRBD1
v_gene: TRBV7-9
CDR3nt: TGTGCCAGCAGTCCGACAGGGGTGGGCACAGATACGCAGTATTTT
CDR3aa: CASSPTGVGTDTQYF

abundance: .
j_gene: TRBJ1-4
d_gene: .
v_gene: TRBV9
CDR3nt: TGTGCCAGCAGCCCTGCGGCAACTAATGAAAAACTGTTTTTT
CDR3aa: CASSPAATNEKLFF

abundance: .
j_gene: TRBJ2-5
d_gene: TRBD2
v_gene: TRBV28
CDR3nt: TGTGCCAGCAGCCATCCAATAGCGGGAGCAGAGACCCAGTACTTC
CDR3aa: CASSHPIAGAETQYF

abundance: .
j_gene: TRBJ2-1
d_gene: .
v_gene: TRBV30
CDR3nt: TGTGCCTGGAGTGGAGGAAGCTCCTACAATGAGCAGTTCTTC
CDR3aa: CAWSGGSSYNEQFF

abundance: .
j_gene: TRBJ2-5
d_gene: .
v_gene: TRBV28
CDR3nt: TGTGCCAGCAGCCCCCGTACAGGAATGGGACAAGAGACCCAGTACTTC
CDR3aa: CASSPRTGMGQETQYF

abundance: once
j_gene: TRBJ1-2
d_gene: .
v_gene: TRBV6-5
CDR3nt: TGTGCCAGCAGTCGGACAGCCACGGTTAATGGCTACACCTTC
CDR3aa: CASSRTATVNGYTF

abundance: once
j_gene: TRBJ2-7
d_gene: TRBD1
v_gene: TRBV5-4
CDR3nt: TGTGCCAGCAGCCAGGGACAGGGGGCCTACGAGCAGTACTTC
CDR3aa: CASSQGQGAYEQYF

abundance: .
j_gene: TRBJ2-1
d_gene: TRBD2
v_gene: TRBV19
CDR3nt: TGTGCCAGAAGGGCGGGAGAGGTCTATGAGCAGTTCTTC
CDR3aa: CARRAGEVYEQFF

abundance: once
j_gene: TRBJ2-7
d_gene: TRBD2
v_gene: TRBV7-9
CDR3nt: TGTGCCAGCAGCCCTAGCGGGAGACACTACGAGCAGTACTTC
CDR3aa: CASSPSGRHYEQYF

abundance: few
j_gene: TRBJ2-7
d_gene: TRBD2
v_gene: TRBV28
CDR3nt: TGTGCCAGCAGGAACCCGCCGGGTAGCGGGAGCTACGAGCAGTACTTC
CDR3aa: CASRNPPGSGSYEQYF

abundance: .
j_gene: TRBJ2-6
d_gene: TRBD1
v_gene: TRBV11-2
CDR3nt: TGTGCCAGCAGCGCACCGGGACAGGGAATTAGTGGGGCCAACGTCCTGACTTTC
CDR3aa: CASSAPGQGISGANVLTF

abundance: few
j_gene: TRBJ2-3
d_gene: .
v_gene: TRBV24-1
CDR3nt: TGTGCCACCAGTGTGTGGGGGCGTACAGATACGCAGTATTTT
CDR3aa: CATSVWGRTDTQYF

abundance: .
j_gene: TRBJ2-7
d_gene: TRBD2
v_gene: TRBV6-5
CDR3nt: TGTGCCAGCACCCAGCGGGAGGGCCCCTACGAGCAGTACTTC
CDR3aa: CASTQREGPYEQYF

abundance: .
j_gene: TRBJ2-1
d_gene: .
v_gene: TRBV6-4
CDR3nt: TGTGCCAGCAGAATGGCTAGCAGTAATGAGCAGTTCTTC
CDR3aa: CASRMASSNEQFF

abundance: .
j_gene: TRBJ1-4
d_gene: .
v_gene: TRBV14
CDR3nt: TGTGCCAGCAGCTTCCCTCGGGTTGGAGCGCGAGAAAAACTGTTTTTT
CDR3aa: CASSFPRVGAREKLFF

abundance: once
j_gene: TRBJ2-7
d_gene: .
v_gene: TRBV15
CDR3nt: TGTGCCACCAGCAGAGGACTGAACTACGAGCAGTACTTC
CDR3aa: CATSRGLNYEQYF

abundance: .
j_gene: TRBJ2-3
d_gene: TRBD1
v_gene: TRBV7-9
CDR3nt: TGTGCCAGCAGCTTGGGACAGTTCGGTACTAGCACAGATACGCAGTATTTT
CDR3aa: CASSLGQFGTSTDTQYF

abundance: .
j_gene: TRBJ1-1
d_gene: TRBD1
v_gene: TRBV4-1
CDR3nt: TGCGCCAGCAGCTCCGACAGGGGGGGCACTGAAGCTTTCTTT
CDR3aa: CASSSDRGGTEAFF

abundance: .
j_gene: TRBJ2-3
d_gene: TRBD2
v_gene: TRBV5-1
CDR3nt: TGCGCCAGCAGCCCTGGACTAGCGATCACAGATACGCAGTATTTT
CDR3aa: CASSPGLAITDTQYF

abundance: .
j_gene: TRBJ2-7
d_gene: TRBD1
v_gene: TRBV27
CDR3nt: TGTGCCAGCAGTTTCGGGACAGGACCCTCCTACGAGCAGTACTTC
CDR3aa: CASSFGTGPSYEQYF

abundance: .
j_gene: TRBJ2-7
d_gene: TRBD2
v_gene: TRBV7-2
CDR3nt: TGTGCCAGCAGCTCCTACGTCGGGTCTAGCGGGAGATACGAGCAGTACTTC
CDR3aa: CASSSYVGSSGRYEQYF

abundance: .
j_gene: TRBJ2-7
d_gene: TRBD2
v_gene: TRBV27
CDR3nt: TGTGCCAGCAGTTCCGCGAGGGGGACTAGGGGGTACGAGCAGTACTTC
CDR3aa: CASSSARGTRGYEQYF

abundance: .
j_gene: TRBJ2-7
d_gene: .
v_gene: TRBV3-1/TRBV3-2
CDR3nt: TGTGCCAGCAGCCAAGGTAGGGGGTTCTACGAGCAGTACTTC
CDR3aa: CASSQGRGFYEQYF

abundance: once
j_gene: TRBJ2-4
d_gene: .
v_gene: TRBV28
CDR3nt: TGTGCCAGCAGCCTGACAGAATCTTCAGCCAAAAACATTCAGTACTTC
CDR3aa: CASSLTESSAKNIQYF

abundance: .
j_gene: TRBJ2-2
d_gene: TRBD2
v_gene: TRBV30
CDR3nt: TGTGCCTGGACACTAGCGGTGTCCGGGGAGCTGTTTTTT
CDR3aa: CAWTLAVSGELFF

abundance: .
j_gene: TRBJ2-7
d_gene: TRBD1
v_gene: TRBV5-1
CDR3nt: TGCGCCAGCAGAAGTCCGGGACAGGGGTTCTACGAGCAGTACTTC
CDR3aa: CASRSPGQGFYEQYF

abundance: .
j_gene: TRBJ1-1
d_gene: .
v_gene: TRBV28
CDR3nt: TGTGCCAGCAGCCTTACAGGGATGAACACTGAAGCTTTCTTT
CDR3aa: CASSLTGMNTEAFF

abundance: once
j_gene: TRBJ2-2
d_gene: .
v_gene: TRBV12-5
CDR3nt: TGTGCTAGTGGTTTGGTACTCGGTCTGACCGGGGAGCTGTTTTTT
CDR3aa: CASGLVLGLTGELFF

abundance: .
j_gene: TRBJ2-1
d_gene: TRBD2
v_gene: TRBV7-8
CDR3nt: TGTGCCAGCAGCCTTCTATCCCGACAGCGGGAGGCTCGAGCTTACAATGAGCAGTTCTTC
CDR3aa: CASSLLSRQREARAYNEQFF

abundance: .
j_gene: TRBJ1-2
d_gene: .
v_gene: TRBV28
CDR3nt: TGTGCCAGCAACCACGAGGGGACACCTAACTATGGCTACACCTTC
CDR3aa: CASNHEGTPNYGYTF

abundance: .
j_gene: TRBJ1-5
d_gene: .
v_gene: TRBV24-1
CDR3nt: TGTGCCACCTGCAGGGTTGCTTGCAGTACGGAGATGGCCCAGCATTTT
CDR3aa: CATCRVACSTEMAQHF